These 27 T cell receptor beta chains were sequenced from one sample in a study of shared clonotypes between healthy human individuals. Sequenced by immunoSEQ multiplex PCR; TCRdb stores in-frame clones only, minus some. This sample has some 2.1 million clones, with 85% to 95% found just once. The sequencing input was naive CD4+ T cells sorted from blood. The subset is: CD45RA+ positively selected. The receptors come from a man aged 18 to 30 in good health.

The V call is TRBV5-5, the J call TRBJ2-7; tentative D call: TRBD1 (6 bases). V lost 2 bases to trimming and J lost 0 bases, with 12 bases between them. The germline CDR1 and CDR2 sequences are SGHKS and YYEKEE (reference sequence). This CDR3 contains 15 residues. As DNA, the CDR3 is TGTGCCAGCAGCTTAGCCCCAGGGGACTCCTACGAGCAGTACTTC. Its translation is CASSLAPGDSYEQYF. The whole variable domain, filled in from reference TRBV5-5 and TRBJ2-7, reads DAGVTQSPTHLIKTRGQQVTLRCSPISGHKSVSWYQQVLGQGPQFIFQYYEKEERGRGNFPDRFSARQFPNYSSELNVNALLLGDSALYLCASSLAPGDSYEQYFGPGTRLTVT.

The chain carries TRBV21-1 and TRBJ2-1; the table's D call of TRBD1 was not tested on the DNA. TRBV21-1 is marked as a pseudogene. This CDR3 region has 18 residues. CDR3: CASSKEARVGACYNEQFF. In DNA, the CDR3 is TGTGCCAGCAGCAAAGAGGCCAGGGTGGGGGCATGTTACAATGAGCAGTTCTTC.

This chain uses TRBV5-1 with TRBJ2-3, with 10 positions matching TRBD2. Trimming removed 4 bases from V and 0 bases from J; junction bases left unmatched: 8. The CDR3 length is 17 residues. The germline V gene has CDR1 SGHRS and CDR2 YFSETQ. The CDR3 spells CASSKASGGDSTDTQYF. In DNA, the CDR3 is TGCGCCAGCAGCAAAGCTAGCGGGGGCGACAGCACAGATACGCAGTATTTT.

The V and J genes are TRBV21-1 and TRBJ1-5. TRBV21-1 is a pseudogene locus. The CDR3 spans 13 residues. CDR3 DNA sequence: TGTGCCATCCCCCAATCGGGTTTCCAGCCCCAGCATTTT. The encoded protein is CAIPQSGFQPQHF.

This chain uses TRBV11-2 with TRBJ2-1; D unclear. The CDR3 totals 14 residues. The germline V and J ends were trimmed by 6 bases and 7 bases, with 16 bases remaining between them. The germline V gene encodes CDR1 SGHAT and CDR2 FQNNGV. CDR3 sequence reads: CASRFNLVVNEQFF. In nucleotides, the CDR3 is TGTGCCAGCAGGTTCAACCTGGTTGTGAATGAGCAGTTCTTC. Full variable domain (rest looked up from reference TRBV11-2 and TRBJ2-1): EAGVAQSPRYKIIEKRQSVAFWCNPISGHATLYWYQQILGQGPKLLIQFQNNGVVDDSQLPKDRFSAERLKGVDSTLKIQPAKLEDSAVYLCASRFNLVVNEQFFGPGTRLTVL.

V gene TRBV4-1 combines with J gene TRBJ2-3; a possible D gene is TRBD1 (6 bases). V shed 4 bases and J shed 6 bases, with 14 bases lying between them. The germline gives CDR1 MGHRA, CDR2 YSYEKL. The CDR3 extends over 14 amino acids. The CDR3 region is CASSRQTGSDTQYF. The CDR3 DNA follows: TGCGCCAGCAGCCGCCAAACAGGGTCTGATACGCAGTATTTT.

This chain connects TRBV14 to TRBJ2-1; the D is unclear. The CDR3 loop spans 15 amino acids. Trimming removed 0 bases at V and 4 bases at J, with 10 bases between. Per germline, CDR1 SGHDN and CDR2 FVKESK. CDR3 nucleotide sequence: TGTGCCAGCAGCCAAGATAGGCTCCTTTACAATGAGCAGTTCTTC. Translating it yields CASSQDRLLYNEQFF.

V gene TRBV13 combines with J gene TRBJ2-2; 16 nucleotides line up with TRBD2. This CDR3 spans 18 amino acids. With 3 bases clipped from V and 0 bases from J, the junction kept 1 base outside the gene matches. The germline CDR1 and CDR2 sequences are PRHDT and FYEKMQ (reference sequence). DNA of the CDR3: TGTGCCAGCAGCTTGGGGACTAGCGGGAGGGCGAACACCGGGGAGCTGTTTTTT. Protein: CASSLGTSGRANTGELFF.

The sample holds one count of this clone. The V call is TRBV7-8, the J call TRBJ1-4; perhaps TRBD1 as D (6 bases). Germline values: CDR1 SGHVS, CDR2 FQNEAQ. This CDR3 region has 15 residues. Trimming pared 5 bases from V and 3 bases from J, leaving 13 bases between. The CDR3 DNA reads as TGTGCCAGCAGCCCGGCTGAGGGGGCTAATGAAAAACTGTTTTTT. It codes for CASSPAEGANEKLFF. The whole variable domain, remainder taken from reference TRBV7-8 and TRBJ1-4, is GAGVSQSPRYKVAKRGQDVALRCDPISGHVSLFWYQQALGQGPEFLTYFQNEAQLDKSGLPSDRFFAERPEGSVSTLKIQRTQQEDSAVYLCASSPAEGANEKLFFGSGTQLSVL.

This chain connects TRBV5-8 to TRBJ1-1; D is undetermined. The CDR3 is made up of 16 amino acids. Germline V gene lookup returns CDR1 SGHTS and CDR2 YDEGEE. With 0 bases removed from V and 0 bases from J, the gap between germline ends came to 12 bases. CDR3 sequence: CASSLVTLLMNTEAFF. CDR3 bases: TGTGCCAGCAGCTTGGTTACACTCTTAATGAACACTGAAGCTTTCTTT.

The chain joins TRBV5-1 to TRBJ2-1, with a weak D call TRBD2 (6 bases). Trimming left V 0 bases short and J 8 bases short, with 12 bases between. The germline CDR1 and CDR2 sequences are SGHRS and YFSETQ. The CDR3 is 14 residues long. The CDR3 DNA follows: TGCGCCAGCAGCTTGGGACTAGTTGGAGATGAGCAGTTCTTC. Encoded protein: CASSLGLVGDEQFF.

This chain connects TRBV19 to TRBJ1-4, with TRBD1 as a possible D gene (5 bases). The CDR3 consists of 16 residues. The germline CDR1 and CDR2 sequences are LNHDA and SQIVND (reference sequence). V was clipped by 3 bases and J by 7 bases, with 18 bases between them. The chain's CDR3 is CASSIEYSKGSEKLFF. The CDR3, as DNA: TGTGCCAGTAGTATCGAGTACTCTAAGGGGAGTGAAAAACTGTTTTTT.

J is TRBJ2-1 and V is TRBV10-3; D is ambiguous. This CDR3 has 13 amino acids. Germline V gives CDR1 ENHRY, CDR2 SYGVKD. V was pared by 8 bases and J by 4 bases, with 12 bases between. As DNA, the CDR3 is TGTGCCATCTCCGGGCCTACTTACAATGAGCAGTTCTTC. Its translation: CAISGPTYNEQFF.

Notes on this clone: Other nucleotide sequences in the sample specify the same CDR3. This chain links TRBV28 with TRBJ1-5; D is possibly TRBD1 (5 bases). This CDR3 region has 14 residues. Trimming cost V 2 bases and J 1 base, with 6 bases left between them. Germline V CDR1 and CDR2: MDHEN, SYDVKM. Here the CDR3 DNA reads TGTGCCAGCAGTTTAGAGGGGAGCAATCAGCCCCAGCATTTT. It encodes CASSLEGSNQPQHF.

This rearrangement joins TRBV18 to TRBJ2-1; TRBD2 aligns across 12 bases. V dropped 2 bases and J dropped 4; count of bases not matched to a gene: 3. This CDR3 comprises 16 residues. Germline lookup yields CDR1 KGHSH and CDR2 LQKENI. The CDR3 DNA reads TGTGCCAGCTCACCAGGACTAGCGGGATTATACAATGAGCAGTTCTTC. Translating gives CASSPGLAGLYNEQFF.

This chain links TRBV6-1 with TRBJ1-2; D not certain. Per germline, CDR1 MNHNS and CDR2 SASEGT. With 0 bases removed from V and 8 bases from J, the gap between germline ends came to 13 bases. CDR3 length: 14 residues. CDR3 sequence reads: CASSEAADASGYTF. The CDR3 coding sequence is TGTGCCAGCAGTGAAGCTGCCGACGCCTCGGGCTACACCTTC.

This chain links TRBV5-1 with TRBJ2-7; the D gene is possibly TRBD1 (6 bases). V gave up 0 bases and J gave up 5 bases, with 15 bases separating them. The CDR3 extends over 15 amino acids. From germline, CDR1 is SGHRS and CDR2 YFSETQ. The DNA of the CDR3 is TGCGCCAGCAGCTTGGCTGGCCAGGGGCTCAACGAGCAGTACTTC. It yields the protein CASSLAGQGLNEQYF.

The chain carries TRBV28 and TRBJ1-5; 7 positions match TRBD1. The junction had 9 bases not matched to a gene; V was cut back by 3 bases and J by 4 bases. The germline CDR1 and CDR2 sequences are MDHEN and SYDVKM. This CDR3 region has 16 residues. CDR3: CASSFDWQGGNQPQHF. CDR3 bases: TGTGCCAGCAGTTTTGATTGGCAGGGGGGTAATCAGCCCCAGCATTTT. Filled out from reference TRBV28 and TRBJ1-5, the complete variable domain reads DVKVTQSSRYLVKRTGEKVFLECVQDMDHENMFWYRQDPGLGLRLIYFSYDVKMKEKGDIPEGYSVSREKKERFSLILESASTNQTSMYLCASSFDWQGGNQPQHFGDGTRLSIL.

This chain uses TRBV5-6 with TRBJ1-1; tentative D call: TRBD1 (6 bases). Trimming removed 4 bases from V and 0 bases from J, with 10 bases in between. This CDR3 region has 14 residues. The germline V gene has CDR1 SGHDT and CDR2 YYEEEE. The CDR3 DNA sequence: TGTGCCAGCAGCCTGGACAGTCTGAACACTGAAGCTTTCTTT. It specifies CASSLDSLNTEAFF.

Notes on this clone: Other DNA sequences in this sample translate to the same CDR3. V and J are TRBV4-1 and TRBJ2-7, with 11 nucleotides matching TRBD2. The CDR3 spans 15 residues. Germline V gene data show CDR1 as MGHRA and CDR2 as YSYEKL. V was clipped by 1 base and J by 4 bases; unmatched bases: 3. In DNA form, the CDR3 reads TGCGCCAGCAGCCAAGGACTAGCGGGGATTTACGAGCAGTACTTC. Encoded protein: CASSQGLAGIYEQYF.

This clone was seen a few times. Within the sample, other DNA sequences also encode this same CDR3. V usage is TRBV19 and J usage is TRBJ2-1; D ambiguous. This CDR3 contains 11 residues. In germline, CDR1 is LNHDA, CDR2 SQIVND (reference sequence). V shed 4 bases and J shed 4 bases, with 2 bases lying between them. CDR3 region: CASSRYNEQFF. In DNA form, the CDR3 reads TGTGCCAGTAGTAGGTACAATGAGCAGTTCTTC.

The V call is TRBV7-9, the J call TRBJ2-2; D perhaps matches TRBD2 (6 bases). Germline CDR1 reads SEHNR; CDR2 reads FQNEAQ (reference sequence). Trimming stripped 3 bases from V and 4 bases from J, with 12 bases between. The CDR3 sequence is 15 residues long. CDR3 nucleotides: TGTGCCAGCAGCTTCGGAGGGGTTGGCACCGGGGAGCTGTTTTTT. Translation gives CASSFGGVGTGELFF.

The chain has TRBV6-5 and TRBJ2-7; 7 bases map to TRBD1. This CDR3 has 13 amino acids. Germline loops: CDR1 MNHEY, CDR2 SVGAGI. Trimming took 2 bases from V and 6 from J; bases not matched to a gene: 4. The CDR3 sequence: CASSYGQVTEQYF. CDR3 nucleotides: TGTGCCAGCAGTTACGGACAGGTGACCGAGCAGTACTTC.

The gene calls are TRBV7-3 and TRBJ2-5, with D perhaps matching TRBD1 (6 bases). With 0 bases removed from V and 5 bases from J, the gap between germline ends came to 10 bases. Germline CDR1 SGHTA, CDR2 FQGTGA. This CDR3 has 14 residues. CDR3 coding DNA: TGTGCCAGCAGCTTAACGGGGGCGGCGGAGACCCAGTACTTC. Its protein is CASSLTGAAETQYF.

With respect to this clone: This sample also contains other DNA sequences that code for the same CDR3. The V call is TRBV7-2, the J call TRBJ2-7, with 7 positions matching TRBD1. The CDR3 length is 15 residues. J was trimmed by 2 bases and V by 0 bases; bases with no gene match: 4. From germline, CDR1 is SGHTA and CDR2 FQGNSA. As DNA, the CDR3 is TGTGCCAGCAGCTTAGCCGCGACAGGGCCCTACGAGCAGTACTTC. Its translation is CASSLAATGPYEQYF.

The CDR3 sequence: CAWSGGLAVYQETQYF. The CDR3 nucleotides read TGTGCCTGGAGTGGGGGGCTAGCGGTGTACCAAGAGACCCAGTACTTC. The chain couples TRBV30 to TRBJ2-5; possible D gene TRBD2, 7 bases. V was shortened by 1 base and J by 0 bases, with 15 bases between the two germline ends. Germline V lookup: CDR1 GTSNPN, CDR2 SVGIG (reference sequence). The CDR3 extends over 16 amino acids.

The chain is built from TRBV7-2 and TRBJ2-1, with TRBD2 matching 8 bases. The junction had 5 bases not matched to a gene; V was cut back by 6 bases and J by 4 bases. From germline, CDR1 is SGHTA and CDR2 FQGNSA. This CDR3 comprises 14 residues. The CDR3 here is CASSPTSGYNEQFF. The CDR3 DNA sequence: TGTGCCAGCAGTCCAACTAGCGGTTACAATGAGCAGTTCTTC.